Below, 31 T cell receptor beta chains from the same sample are listed, as sequenced in a study of blood T cells in healthy people across ages. Primers used in a second PCR of about 6 to 11 cycles were a sample-barcoded 5' primer and a J-beta primer mix. From the 5' RACE reads, TCRdb called clonotypes with MiXCR, one entry per CDR3 protein. Of hundreds of thousands of distinct CDR3 sequences in the sample, 29% were seen once. What was sequenced was blood. These receptors all come from a woman older than 75 in good health.

The gene calls are TRBV5-1 and TRBJ1-3; D might be TRBD1 (5 bases). V was pared by 4 bases and J by 0 bases, with 17 bases between. Germline-derived CDR1 and CDR2 are SGHRS and YFSETQ. This CDR3 is built from 17 residues. CDR3 in amino acids: CASSQTSGTFSGNTIYF. CDR3 in DNA: TGCGCCAGCAGCCAGACATCCGGGACTTTCTCTGGAAACACCATATATTTT.

In the case of this clonotype: Since a much larger clone is just one base distant, this may be a read error. The genes are TRBV24-1 and TRBJ2-5; D possibly corresponds to TRBD1 (6 bases). Germline values: CDR1 KGHDR, CDR2 SFDVKD. This CDR3 region has 15 residues. The ends were cut back, 3 bases at V and 11 bases at J, with 21 bases in the middle. CDR3 DNA sequence: TGTGCCACCAGTGATCATGGACAGCCAAACAATGAGCAGTACTTC. It translates to CATSDHGQPNNEQYF.

This clonotype was counted only a few times. As DNA, the CDR3 is TGTGCCAGCACAACAGGTGATCAAGGGGCCAACGTCCTGACTTTC. Protein: CASTTGDQGANVLTF. The V and J genes are TRBV6-2 or TRBV6-3 and TRBJ2-6, with TRBD1 as a possible D gene (5 bases). The germline V gene has CDR1 MNHEY and CDR2 SVGEGT. The CDR3 is 15 residues long. Trimming removed 7 bases from V and 4 bases from J, with 14 bases in between.

This sequence joins TRBV2 and TRBJ1-5, with 7 bases matching TRBD1. The length of the CDR3 is 13 residues. Trimming at V came to 7 bases and at J to 6 bases, leaving 6 bases not matched to a gene. Germline V gene sequence: CDR1 SNHLY, CDR2 FYNNEI. The CDR3 reads CASTGGLFQPQHF. CDR3 sequence (DNA): TGTGCCAGCACAGGGGGTCTTTTTCAGCCCCAGCATTTT.

This clonotype was seen a handful of times. The chain has TRBV12-3 or TRBV12-4 and TRBJ2-1; 11 nucleotides align to TRBD2. The length of the CDR3 is 14 residues. The ends lost 6 bases at V and 13 bases at J; junction bases unmatched: 11. The CDR3 spells CASSYAGTSGGQFF. The DNA for the CDR3 is TGTGCCAGCAGCTACGCGGGGACTAGCGGAGGACAGTTCTTC.

This clonotype was seen ten or more times. The J gene is TRBJ2-3, the V gene TRBV18; 10 positions match TRBD2. This CDR3 contains 15 residues. V lost 4 bases and J lost 2; bases outside the gene matches: 3. Germline CDR1 is KGHSH and CDR2 is LQKENI. This CDR3 is CASSQLAGYTDTQYF. CDR3 sequence (DNA): TGTGCCAGCTCACAACTAGCGGGGTACACAGATACGCAGTATTTT.

In its sample, this clonotype was seen many times. The V call is TRBV20-1, the J call TRBJ1-2; the D gene is possibly TRBD1 (5 bases). V lost 1 base and J lost 7, with 10 bases in between. CDR1 is DFQATT and CDR2 is SNEGSKA in the germline V gene (reference sequence). The CDR3 consists of 12 residues. The CDR3 sequence is CSARAFRGGYTF. The DNA for the CDR3 is TGCAGTGCTAGAGCGTTTAGGGGTGGCTACACCTTC.

The CDR3 spells CATSNPPGNQPQHF. As DNA, the CDR3 is TGTGCCACCAGCAACCCTCCCGGTAATCAGCCCCAGCATTTT. The chain couples TRBV15 to TRBJ1-5; D remains ambiguous. This CDR3 contains 14 residues. Germline V gene sequence: CDR1 LNHNV, CDR2 YYDKDF (reference sequence). V lost 4 bases and J lost 4, with 11 bases in between.

In the case of this clonotype: This is likely a read error, given that the CDR3 carries no conserved phenylalanine or tryptophan at its end. V gene TRBV28 combines with J gene TRBJ1-2; 7 bases align to TRBD1. This CDR3 has 16 amino acids. The germline CDR1 and CDR2 sequences are MDHEN and SYDVKM. V gave up 6 bases and J gave up 7 bases; unmatched junction bases: 17. In DNA, the CDR3 is TGTGCCAGCAGCCCTAGTGGAGGGGGCGCATACTTTGGCTACACCTGC. The encoded protein is CASSPSGGGAYFGYTC.

Of note for this clonotype: It may be a read error: a sequence one base away is much more abundant. As the CDR3 is not closed by the conserved phenylalanine or tryptophan, this likely results from a read error. The V call is TRBV27, the J call TRBJ2-7; D is perhaps TRBD1 (7 bases). The DNA matches TRBJ2-5 better at its end, which makes the J call doubtful. CDR1 is MNHEY and CDR2 is SMNVEV in the germline V gene (reference sequence). The CDR3 spans 15 residues. The CDR3: CASLATGTEWETQYL. In DNA, the CDR3 is TGTGCCAGTCTAGCGACAGGGACCGAGTGGGAGACCCAGTACTTA.

This rearrangement joins TRBV4-2 to TRBJ2-1, with D possibly TRBD1 on 6 matching bases. Trimming cost V 3 bases and J 2 bases, with 11 bases left between them. Germline CDR1 and CDR2: LGHNA and YNFKEQ. This CDR3 region has 15 residues. This CDR3 is CASSQPTGTYNEQFF. DNA of the CDR3: TGTGCCAGCAGCCAGCCGACAGGAACCTACAATGAGCAGTTCTTC.

This clonotype appeared a few times. The chain joins TRBV10-2 to TRBJ1-5; possibly TRBD1 for D (5 bases). Trimming left V 1 base short and J 11 bases short, with 12 bases between. This CDR3 is 13 amino acids long. In germline, CDR1 is WSHSY, CDR2 SAAADI. DNA of the CDR3: TGCGCCAGCAGTGAGTTATCCCGGGGGACCCAGCATTTT. It specifies CASSELSRGTQHF.

As regards this clonotype: A much more abundant neighbour one base away suggests this may be a read error. The rearrangement joins TRBV2 to TRBJ1-6; D might be TRBD1 (5 bases). The CDR3 is made up of 15 amino acids. Germline V CDR1 and CDR2: SNHLY, FYNNEI. CDR3 in DNA: TGTGCCAGCAGCAGGACCGACCCCCAGGGTGGACCCCTCTACTTT. It encodes CASSRTDPQGGPLYF.

This clonotype was seen many times. The chain recombines TRBV2 with TRBJ1-5, with 7 bases identical to TRBD1. The CDR3 has 15 amino acids. Germline V gene lookup returns CDR1 SNHLY and CDR2 FYNNEI. The ends lost 2 bases at V and 9 bases at J; junction bases unmatched: 10. CDR3 residues: CASSEWTGIGRPQHF. The CDR3 bases are TGTGCCAGCAGTGAATGGACAGGCATCGGCCGGCCCCAGCATTTT.

This clonotype was seen at least ten times. The V and J genes are TRBV29-1 and TRBJ2-7, with TRBD1 matching over 8 bases. J lost 5 bases, V lost 7 bases, and 7 bases had no gene match. The CDR3 is 12 amino acids. Germline CDR1 reads SQVTM; CDR2 reads ANQGSEA. CDR3 DNA: TGCAGCGGCCTGTCAGGGGGCCACGAGCAGTACTTC. This sequence encodes CSGLSGGHEQYF.

This clonotype has at least ten counts. The rearrangement links TRBV11-2 to TRBJ2-1; D could derive from TRBD1 or TRBD2 (6 bases each). The V end was cut by 5 bases, the J end by 4 bases, with 15 bases between. Looked up from germline, CDR1 is SGHAT and CDR2 is FQNNGV. This CDR3 region has 15 residues. CDR3 sequence reads: CASSRLGGRYNEQFF. The DNA of the CDR3 is TGTGCCAGCAGCCGGCTAGGGGGGCGATACAATGAGCAGTTCTTC.

This clonotype was detected ten times or more. The gene calls are TRBV20-1 and TRBJ2-3, with a weak D call TRBD2 (5 bases). The CDR3 covers 12 residues. The ends were cut back, 5 bases at V and 8 bases at J, with 14 bases in the middle. CDR1 and CDR2 (germline): DFQATT, SNEGSKA (reference sequence). The CDR3 protein is CSARSPAGTQYF. The CDR3 region has the DNA TGCAGTGCTCGCTCCCCGGCGGGTACGCAGTATTTT.

The table lists this clonotype with a few counts. A much larger clone differs from this one at a single base, so this may be a read error. V usage is TRBV5-4 and J usage is TRBJ2-1; tentatively, D is TRBD1 (5 bases). Germline V gene lookup returns CDR1 SGHNT and CDR2 YYREEE (reference sequence). V gave up 4 bases and J gave up 10 bases, with 18 bases separating them. This CDR3 comprises 14 residues. The CDR3: CASSPDSPAYEQFF. The DNA for the CDR3 is TGTGCCAGCAGCCCCGACAGTCCAGCCTACGAGCAGTTCTTC.

Notes on this clonotype: At one of its ends the junction is not consistent with the germline gene, which may arise from a read error. This chain joins TRBV3-1 and TRBJ1-5; D is unresolved. Germline V lookup: CDR1 LGHDT, CDR2 YNNKEL (reference sequence). This CDR3 comprises 13 residues. The CDR3 DNA reads as TGTACCAGCGGCCAAGATAAAGGCCGTACCCAGCATTTT. Amino acid sequence: CTSGQDKGRTQHF.

On this clonotype: A read error may account for a junction end that differs from germline. The V and J genes are TRBV6-5 and TRBJ2-3; 8 nucleotides align to TRBD2. CDR3 size: 16 residues. CDR1 MNHEY and CDR2 SVGAGI come from the germline V gene. In nucleotides, the CDR3 is TGTGCCAACAGTCCTCCGGTTAGCGGGGACACAGATACGCAGTATTTT. Translation: CANSPPVSGDTDTQYF.

This clonotype was seen at least ten times. The CDR3 is CASSQVIAGGVRETQYF. The CDR3 nucleotides are TGCGCCAGCAGCCAAGTTATAGCGGGGGGTGTCCGAGAGACCCAGTACTTC. The chain employs TRBV5-1 and TRBJ2-5; 10 nucleotides agree with TRBD2. V dropped 4 bases and J dropped 4; count of bases not matched to a gene: 13. This CDR3 is 17 amino acids long. Germline CDR1 reads SGHRS; CDR2 reads YFSETQ.

This clonotype was observed a few times. V usage is TRBV20-1 and J usage is TRBJ2-1; TRBD1 matches at 8 bases. The germline V gene encodes CDR1 DFQATT and CDR2 SNEGSKA (reference sequence). V trimming: 5 bases; J trimming: 4 bases; junction bases outside the gene matches: 19. The CDR3 consists of 18 residues. Here the CDR3 reads CSAGVEGLTGGIYNEQFF. In DNA form, the CDR3 reads TGCAGTGCTGGGGTCGAGGGTCTTACAGGGGGAATTTACAATGAGCAGTTCTTC.

Only a few counts were recorded for this clonotype. With a much larger clone just one base away, this may be a read error. The chain employs TRBV24-1 and TRBJ2-5, with TRBD1 identical over 9 bases. V shed 4 bases and J 2 bases; nucleotides not matched to a gene: 4. Germline V gives CDR1 KGHDR, CDR2 SFDVKD. The CDR3 runs to 15 residues. For the CDR3, the DNA is TGTGCCACCAGTGACTCCGGACAGGGGCAAGAGACCCAGTACTTC. It encodes CATSDSGQGQETQYF.

This clonotype was picked up many times. The chain joins TRBV10-3 to TRBJ2-3; D possibly uses TRBD1 or TRBD2 (5 bases each). Germline-derived CDR1 and CDR2 are ENHRY and SYGVKD. The CDR3 covers 15 residues. V lost 2 bases and J 2 bases, leaving 11 bases between the germline ends. CDR3 sequence reads: CAISEGGEFTDTQYF. The CDR3 DNA is TGTGCCATCAGTGAGGGGGGAGAATTCACAGATACGCAGTATTTT.

This clonotype was seen many times. V is TRBV12-3 or TRBV12-4 and J is TRBJ2-3, with 10 bases matching TRBD2. The CDR3 length is 15 residues. V shed 10 bases and J 6 bases; nucleotides not matched to a gene: 13. CDR3 nucleotides: TGTGCCACCGTTCCCGGGACTAGCGAGTGGGATACGCAGTATTTT. Translated, it gives CATVPGTSEWDTQYF.

The table lists this clonotype with a few counts. This rearrangement joins TRBV20-1 to TRBJ1-4; D is ambiguous. Germline V CDR1 and CDR2: DFQATT, SNEGSKA (reference sequence). V shed 7 bases and J shed 8 bases, with 17 bases lying between them. This CDR3 is built from 13 residues. This chain's CDR3 is CSGKSGPREKLFF. In DNA form, the CDR3 reads TGCAGTGGAAAGTCCGGGCCGAGAGAAAAACTGTTTTTT.

This clonotype was observed at least ten times. V usage is TRBV5-5 and J usage is TRBJ2-6; D is unresolved. The V gene's germline CDR1 is SGHKS and CDR2 YYEKEE (reference sequence). The CDR3 sequence is 14 residues long. The V and J ends lost 4 bases and 9 bases respectively, with 14 bases between them. CDR3 residues: CASSPLGPDNVLTF. DNA of the CDR3: TGTGCCAGCAGCCCGTTAGGGCCAGACAACGTCCTGACTTTC.

This clonotype was counted many times. The rearrangement joins TRBV11-2 to TRBJ2-7; 7 positions match TRBD1. CDR1 and CDR2 from the germline V gene are SGHAT and FQNNGV. The CDR3 sequence is 14 residues long. Trimming at V came to 4 bases and at J to 5 bases, leaving 8 bases not matched to a gene. CDR3 amino acids: CASSSNRGRNEQYF. CDR3 bases: TGTGCCAGCAGCTCCAACAGGGGAAGGAACGAGCAGTACTTC.

This clonotype was recorded a few times. The chain is built from TRBV12-3 or TRBV12-4 and TRBJ1-2; D call uncertain. The CDR3 covers 12 residues. V lost 2 bases and J 8 bases, leaving 9 bases between the germline ends. The CDR3 loop is CASSLNGGGYTF. The CDR3 DNA sequence: TGTGCCAGCAGTTTAAACGGTGGGGGCTACACCTTC.

This clonotype has a count of ten or more. The chain links TRBV9 to TRBJ2-5; D uncertain. Germline CDR1 reads SGDLS; CDR2 reads YYNGEE. CDR3 length: 14 residues. Between the trimmed V and J ends, which lost 3 bases and 3 bases, there was a span of 12 bases. The CDR3: CASSASTGEETQYF. CDR3 DNA sequence: TGTGCCAGCAGCGCGTCTACTGGGGAAGAGACCCAGTACTTC.

A remark on this clonotype: A much larger clonotype is one base distant, so this may be a read error. CDR3 sequence: CASSLASFGTDTQYF. The CDR3 DNA reads TGTGCCAGCAGCTTGGCTAGCTTCGGCACAGATACGCAGTATTTT. The chain joins TRBV11-2 to TRBJ2-3; possible D gene TRBD2, 5 bases. Germline V gene data show CDR1 as SGHAT and CDR2 as FQNNGV. Trimming cost V 3 bases and J 1 base, with 11 bases left between them. The CDR3 covers 15 residues.